This T cell receptor (beta chain) appears in the sequencing data of a study of blood T cell repertoires in COVID-19. The overall study: Sites across the United States, Italy and Spain contributed samples from acute and convalescent COVID-19. PBMCs, B-cell-depleted T cells, or T cells provided the cDNA or gDNA that made up the material.

Looked up from germline, CDR1 is SGHRS and CDR2 is YFSETQ. This CDR3 contains 17 residues. J gave up 5 bases and V 0 bases, and 11 bases lay outside the gene matches. Some clones are missing from TCRdb's copy, which holds only in-frame ones; the method was immunoSEQ multiplex PCR. The sample includes over 150,000 clones, roughly 80% of them seen just once. Sequenced sample: peripheral blood. The origin of this receptor is a human donor in a cohort sampled during active COVID-19. The rearrangement uses TRBV5-1 and TRBJ2-5, with TRBD2 identical over 9 bases. CDR3 coding DNA: TGCGCCAGCAGCTTGGCACTAGCGGGTCCCAAGGGGGAGACCCAGTACTTC. Encoded protein: CASSLALAGPKGETQYF.